These T cell receptor beta chains were read from a single sample in a study of T cell responses to AZD1222 COVID-19 vaccine. Measured with immunoSEQ multiplex PCR; TCRdb has only the in-frame clones, and not every one. The table has around 150,000 clones, just over 90% seen once. The sample consisted of peripheral blood, taken 28 days after the second AZD1222 dose. These receptor sequences come from an adult who received the AZD1222 COVID-19 vaccine. CDR3s include the opening cysteine and the closing phenylalanine or tryptophan. Each record gives: D gene, clone size, V gene, J gene, CDR3 protein, CDR3 DNA. D genes are given only for firm matches. Clone size is stated in some rows and not others, as once, few, many or a class when expanded.

TRBD1,NA,TRBV15,TRBJ1-1,CATSTVLGTGAEAFF,TGTGCCACCAGCACGGTTCTAGGGACAGGGGCTGAAGCTTTCTTT
NA,once,TRBV6-6,TRBJ1-2,CASSYSRGDRYGYTF,TGTGCCAGCAGTTACTCGAGGGGGGACCGCTATGGCTACACCTTC
NA,NA,TRBV4-1,TRBJ2-5,CASSQDSGVTQYF,TGCGCCAGCAGCCAAGACTCGGGGGTGACCCAGTACTTC
NA,NA,TRBV12-3/TRBV12-4,TRBJ1-1,CASKYMNTEAFF,TGTGCCAGCAAATATATGAACACTGAAGCTTTCTTT
TRBD1,NA,TRBV12-3/TRBV12-4,TRBJ2-7,CASSRNRGGEQYF,TGTGCCAGCAGTCGAAACAGGGGTGGGGAGCAGTACTTC
NA,NA,TRBV7-9,TRBJ1-1,CASSSHYRNTEAFF,TGTGCCAGCAGCTCACACTACAGAAACACTGAAGCTTTCTTT
NA,NA,TRBV21-1,TRBJ2-7,CASIPAMGWVAGVQGEQYF,TGTGCCAGCATCCCAGCGATGGGCTGGGTAGCGGGAGTACAGGGCGAGCAGTACTTC
NA,NA,TRBV7-3,TRBJ1-1,CASSLTATGTDEAFF,TGTGCCAGCAGCTTAACGGCCACCGGAACAGACGAAGCTTTCTTT
TRBD1,NA,TRBV29-1,TRBJ2-1,CSVSVGTAFNEQFF,TGCAGCGTTTCTGTAGGGACAGCTTTCAATGAGCAGTTCTTC
TRBD1,few,TRBV5-4,TRBJ2-7,CASSPDRTYEQYF,TGTGCCAGCAGCCCGGACAGGACCTACGAGCAGTACTTC
TRBD1,NA,TRBV11-2,TRBJ2-2,CASSLDPGQGAVGELFF,TGTGCCAGCAGCTTAGACCCGGGACAGGGGGCCGTCGGGGAGCTGTTTTTT
NA,few,TRBV24-1,TRBJ1-2,CATSESGSEEGYTF,TGTGCCACCAGTGAATCGGGGTCCGAAGAGGGCTACACCTTC
NA,NA,TRBV11-2,TRBJ1-4,CASSLGGDEKLFF,TGTGCCAGCAGCCTCGGGGGTGATGAAAAACTGTTTTTT
TRBD2,NA,TRBV6-6,TRBJ2-5,CASSPGTSGGETQYF,TGTGCCAGCAGTCCTGGGACTAGCGGGGGAGAGACCCAGTACTTC
NA,NA,TRBV6-5,TRBJ2-2,CASATGLLNTGELFF,TGTGCCAGCGCTACGGGACTCCTGAACACCGGGGAGCTGTTTTTT
TRBD1,NA,TRBV7-3,TRBJ1-2,CASSQVPFDRGRGGYTF,TGTGCCAGCAGCCAAGTACCCTTCGACAGGGGCAGAGGAGGCTACACCTTC
NA,NA,TRBV19,TRBJ2-6,CASSIPGSGANVLTF,TGTGCCAGTAGTATACCGGGCTCTGGGGCCAACGTCCTGACTTTC
TRBD1,NA,TRBV6-5,TRBJ1-6,CASRQGANSPLHF,TGTGCCAGCAGACAGGGGGCAAATTCACCCCTCCACTTT
TRBD1,NA,TRBV30,TRBJ1-5,CAWSRRGTAIYSNQPQHF,TGTGCCTGGAGTCGCCGTGGGACAGCCATCTATAGCAATCAGCCCCAGCATTTT
NA,NA,TRBV7-9,TRBJ2-1,CASSRTDDHSYNEQFF,TGTGCCAGCAGCCGGACGGATGACCACTCCTACAATGAGCAGTTCTTC
NA,NA,TRBV21-1,TRBJ1-1,CARVGRKNTEAFF,TGTGCCAGGGTTGGACGGAAGAACACTGAAGCTTTCTTT
NA,NA,TRBV4-1,TRBJ1-4,CASSHGQWDEKLFF,TGCGCCAGCAGCCACGGACAGTGGGATGAAAAACTGTTTTTT
TRBD1,NA,TRBV27,TRBJ1-2,CASSPQGAGYGYTF,TGTGCCAGCTCCCCCCAGGGGGCCGGCTATGGCTACACCTTC
TRBD1,NA,TRBV5-1,TRBJ2-5,CASSPLRGQQETQYF,TGCGCCAGCAGCCCACTACGGGGACAGCAAGAGACCCAGTACTTC
NA,NA,TRBV28,TRBJ1-5,CASSLSRAQPQHF,TGTGCCAGCAGTTTGAGCAGGGCACAGCCCCAGCATTTT
TRBD1,NA,TRBV5-6,TRBJ1-2,CASSRDRVGGYTF,TGTGCCAGCAGCAGGGACAGGGTAGGTGGCTACACCTTC
TRBD1,once,TRBV6-5,TRBJ1-2,CASRDRNWYGYTF,TGTGCCTCCAGGGACAGGAATTGGTATGGCTACACCTTC
NA,NA,TRBV3-1/TRBV3-2,TRBJ2-5,CASSPKIPSGSETQYF,TGTGCCAGCAGCCCCAAGATTCCCAGCGGCTCCGAGACCCAGTACTTC
TRBD1,NA,TRBV19,TRBJ1-3,CASSSTGGRSGNTIYF,TGTGCCAGTAGTTCTACAGGGGGCCGCTCTGGAAACACCATATATTTT
NA,NA,TRBV19,TRBJ1-5,CASKEGWNQPQHF,TGTGCTTCCAAGGAAGGGTGGAATCAGCCCCAGCATTTT
NA,NA,TRBV20-1,TRBJ2-1,CSASALVNEQFF,TGCAGTGCTAGTGCACTAGTGAATGAGCAGTTCTTC
NA,NA,TRBV2,TRBJ1-2,CASKRGLDYGYTF,TGTGCCAGCAAACGGGGACTTGACTATGGCTACACCTTC
NA,NA,TRBV5-6,TRBJ1-2,CASSPMGGALGYTF,TGTGCCAGCAGTCCCATGGGGGGGGCGCTTGGCTACACCTTC
NA,once,TRBV5-6,TRBJ1-1,CASSFRSVPEAFF,TGTGCCAGCAGCTTTAGATCCGTGCCTGAAGCTTTCTTT
TRBD1,NA,TRBV6-5,TRBJ2-2,CASTRDRGNTGELFF,TGTGCCAGCACCCGGGACAGGGGGAACACCGGGGAGCTGTTTTTT
TRBD1,NA,TRBV6-5,TRBJ2-7,CASSYSQGAIYEQYF,TGTGCCAGCAGTTACTCGCAGGGGGCCATATACGAGCAGTACTTC
NA,NA,TRBV6-5,TRBJ1-4,CASSRQAAGGEKLFF,TGTGCCAGCAGCCGACAGGCCGCGGGAGGTGAAAAACTGTTTTTT
NA,NA,TRBV9,TRBJ2-7,CASSVGPGGAPYEQYF,TGTGCCAGCAGCGTAGGGCCTGGGGGGGCCCCCTACGAGCAGTACTTC
NA,once,TRBV9,TRBJ1-3,CASSVGVSGNTIYF,TGTGCCAGCAGCGTAGGGGTCTCTGGAAACACCATATATTTT
NA,once,TRBV3-1/TRBV3-2,TRBJ2-3,CASSPWLSASTDTQYF,TGTGCCAGCAGCCCGTGGCTCTCAGCTAGCACAGATACGCAGTATTTT
NA,NA,TRBV5-8,TRBJ2-2,CASSPTYKTLDTGELFF,TGTGCCAGCAGCCCTACCTATAAGACGCTTGACACCGGGGAGCTGTTTTTT
TRBD1,NA,TRBV5-1,TRBJ2-7,CASSDRGRGSYEQYF,TGCGCCAGCAGCGACAGGGGTCGGGGATCCTACGAGCAGTACTTC
NA,NA,TRBV12-3/TRBV12-4,TRBJ2-1,CASSSRRGEQFF,TGTGCCAGCAGCTCCCGGCGGGGTGAGCAGTTCTTC
NA,NA,TRBV5-1,TRBJ2-1,CASSLDAEQFF,TGCGCCAGCAGCTTAGATGCTGAGCAGTTCTTC
NA,NA,TRBV24-1,TRBJ2-3,CATSDPRPGGGADTQYF,TGTGCCACCAGCGACCCCCGTCCGGGGGGCGGCGCAGATACGCAGTATTTT
TRBD2,few,TRBV9,TRBJ2-5,CASSPRGGSGGAQETQYF,TGTGCCAGCAGCCCGAGGGGAGGGAGCGGGGGGGCCCAAGAGACCCAGTACTTC
NA,NA,TRBV19,TRBJ1-1,CASKPSLNTEAFF,TGTGCCAGTAAACCGTCTCTGAACACTGAAGCTTTCTTT
TRBD1,NA,TRBV29-1,TRBJ1-2,CSVGQGAESGYGYTF,TGCAGCGTCGGACAGGGGGCGGAATCCGGCTATGGCTACACCTTC
TRBD1,NA,TRBV14,TRBJ1-3,CASSLRRGLKGNTIYF,TGTGCCAGCAGCCTGCGCAGGGGGCTGAAGGGAAACACCATATATTTT
NA,once,TRBV7-9,TRBJ1-5,CASSLAGGYSNQPQHF,TGTGCCAGCAGCTTAGCGGGCGGGTATAGCAATCAGCCCCAGCATTTT
TRBD2,NA,TRBV5-4,TRBJ2-3,CASSLGLAADTQYF,TGTGCCAGCAGCTTGGGGCTAGCGGCGGATACGCAGTATTTT
NA,NA,TRBV27,TRBJ2-1,CASSVAGPSSYNEQFF,TGTGCCAGCAGCGTCGCTGGGCCGAGCTCCTACAATGAGCAGTTCTTC
NA,NA,TRBV7-9,TRBJ1-3,CASSLRPGGGNTIYF,TGTGCCAGCAGCCTCAGACCGGGAGGTGGAAACACCATATATTTT
NA,NA,TRBV7-3,TRBJ1-2,CASRDSAWGYTF,TGTGCCAGCAGGGACAGCGCCTGGGGCTACACCTTC
NA,NA,TRBV9,TRBJ1-2,CASSSPPAGYTF,TGTGCCAGCAGCTCCCCTCCGGCTGGCTACACCTTC
NA,NA,TRBV29-1,TRBJ1-2,CSVDLDRGYGYTF,TGCAGCGTTGATTTGGACAGAGGCTATGGCTACACCTTC